The TCR beta chain under discussion was sequenced for a study of early T cells in non-severe SARS-CoV-2 infection. Study information: With bulk RNA from unsorted whole blood as input, sequencing yielded unpaired chains.

TCRdb re-called the 5' RACE reads with MiXCR, one entry per CDR3 protein. The sample contains some 100,000 distinct CDR3 sequences, about 14% of which appear only once. This CDR3 is built from 13 residues. Germline V gene lookup returns CDR1 SGHRS and CDR2 YFSETQ. V lost 3 bases to trimming and J lost 7 bases, with 8 bases between them. Findings and caveats of the study: Anti-spike CD8 responses were favored by VDJdb matching, which missed private and CD4 specificities.

This clonotype was detected many times. Its antigen is still unknown. The TCR comes from an adult who was a healthcare worker with PCR-confirmed SARS-CoV-2 infection or an uninfected control (not recorded which). Specimen: whole blood. V usage is TRBV5-1 and J usage is TRBJ1-6; D unresolved. This CDR3 is CASSSEMNSPLHF. The CDR3 DNA is TGCGCCAGCAGCTCTGAGATGAATTCACCCCTCCACTTT. Full variable domain (missing parts from reference TRBV5-1 and TRBJ1-6): KAGVTQTPRYLIKTRGQQVTLSCSPISGHRSVSWYQQTPGQGLQFLFEYFSETQRNKGNFPGRFSGRQFSNSRSEMNVSTLELGDSALYLCASSSEMNSPLHFGNGTRLTVT.